The 30 T cell receptor beta chains in this list originate from one sample, sequenced in a study of tumor-infiltrating lymphocytes in primary liver carcinoma. Starting material of about 480 ng total RNA yielded TCR beta cDNA via a constant-region primer. Three nested multiplex PCR rounds, a slightly modified ARM-PCR method, built the TCR beta libraries. Use of TRBV1-TRBV30 forward primers with a C-beta reverse primer characterized the first two PCR rounds, which lasted about 9 cycles each. TCRdb reprocessed the multiplex PCR reads with MiXCR, giving one entry per CDR3 protein. This table has about 180,000 distinct CDR3 sequences, about 60% appearing once. The study extracted blood RNA from unsorted whole blood and also extracted germline DNA. Sequencing was carried out using peripheral blood. These receptors all stem from a man aged 40-49 years with primary liver carcinoma and hepatitis B virus infection.

The gene calls are TRBV12-3 or TRBV12-4 and TRBJ1-4, with D perhaps TRBD1 (6 bases). CDR3 length: 14 residues. V was cut by 4 bases and J by 4 bases, with 10 bases left in between. Here the CDR3 reads CASSWTVGNEKLFF. The DNA for the CDR3 is TGTGCCAGCAGTTGGACAGTTGGTAATGAAAAACTGTTTTTT.

Comment on this clonotype: A much larger clone lies one base from this, so it may be a read error. This chain uses TRBV11-1 with TRBJ2-1; 7 nucleotides line up with TRBD2. The length of the CDR3 is 15 residues. Germline V CDR1 and CDR2: SGHAT, FQDESV (reference sequence). This CDR3 is CASSFRDYLGNEQLF. In nucleotides, the CDR3 is TGTGCCAGCAGCTTCCGGGACTACCTTGGGAATGAGCAGTTATTC.

A word on this clonotype: One end of the junction fails to match germline, which may point to a read error. The V call is TRBV11-2, the J call TRBJ2-3; D is ambiguous. Per germline, CDR1 SGHAT and CDR2 FQNNGV. The CDR3 is 16 amino acids. The CDR3 region has the DNA TGTGCCATCAGCTTATATTTGGCTACAAGCACAGATACGCAGTATTTT. It encodes CAISLYLATSTDTQYF.

This clonotype was counted only a few times. Here the CDR3 DNA reads TGCGCCAGCAGCCAAGAAGTCCAGGGTGGCGGTGGCTACACCTTC. It yields the protein CASSQEVQGGGGYTF. J is TRBJ1-2 and V is TRBV4-1, with D possibly TRBD1 on 5 matching bases. The CDR3 extends over 15 amino acids. CDR1 and CDR2 (germline): MGHRA, YSYEKL. V was trimmed by 0 bases and J by 7 bases, leaving 15 bases between them.

V gene TRBV11-2 combines with J gene TRBJ2-7; 9 bases are a match to TRBD2. Germline CDR1 and CDR2: SGHAT and FQNNGV. Trimming took 5 bases from V and 5 from J; bases not matched to a gene: 16. The CDR3 is made up of 17 amino acids. For the CDR3, the DNA is TGTGCCAGCAGCCCAGGGGCTAGCGGGGCCTATAAGAACGAGCAGTACTTC. Protein sequence: CASSPGASGAYKNEQYF.

This clonotype was counted between two and nine times. The rearrangement uses TRBV6-5 and TRBJ1-2, with no clear D. Trimming cost V 0 bases and J 7 bases, with 9 bases left between them. Germline loops: CDR1 MNHEY, CDR2 SVGAGI. The CDR3 has 13 amino acids. This CDR3 is CASSYSQGSGYTF. The CDR3 coding sequence is TGTGCCAGCAGTTACTCGCAAGGGAGTGGCTACACCTTC.

Notes on this clonotype: The CDR3 end shows no conserved phenylalanine or tryptophan, and so a read error is likely. The chain carries TRBV5-5 and TRBJ2-2, with TRBD1 matching over 7 bases. CDR1 SGHKS and CDR2 YYEKEE come from the germline V gene (reference sequence). The CDR3 is 16 amino acids. The V gene end was trimmed by 4 bases and the J gene end by 0 bases; junction bases not matched to a gene: 6. The DNA for the CDR3 is TGTGCCAGCAGCCCTTGGACAGGCGCGAACACCGGGGAGCTGTTTTCT. Its protein is CASSPWTGANTGELFS.

The CDR3 protein is CAISEQRAGNQPQHF. In DNA form, the CDR3 reads TGTGCCATCAGTGAGCAGAGGGCAGGCAATCAGCCCCAGCATTTT. The rearrangement links TRBV10-3 to TRBJ1-5; D unclear. The CDR3 runs to 15 residues. The V gene's germline CDR1 is ENHRY and CDR2 SYGVKD. Trimming shortened V by 2 bases and J by 2 bases, and 10 bases separated the two germline ends.

This clonotype was seen just once. V gene TRBV6-6 combines with J gene TRBJ2-3; maybe TRBD2 (5 bases). This CDR3 comprises 17 residues. In germline, CDR1 is MNHNY, CDR2 SVGAGI (reference sequence). Trimming pared 6 bases from V and 0 bases from J, leaving 19 bases between. The CDR3 region has the DNA TGTGCCAGCAGCGCACGGGCGGGCACCAGGAGCACAGATACGCAGTATTTT. This gives the protein CASSARAGTRSTDTQYF.

The CDR3 nucleotides read TGTGCCAGCAGTTTCATAGGAGAGGGGAAAGGTGTAAACACCATATATTTT. It translates to CASSFIGEGKGVNTIYF. This chain connects TRBV6-5 to TRBJ1-3, with TRBD1 as a possible D gene (5 bases). V lost 4 bases to trimming and J lost 6 bases, with 22 bases between them. Germline V gives CDR1 MNHEY, CDR2 SVGAGI. The CDR3 sequence is 17 residues long.

Concerning this clonotype: A much more abundant neighbour one base away suggests this may be a read error. The CDR3 reads CASNLGQGEETQYF. The CDR3 region has the DNA TGTGCCAGCAACTTAGGGCAGGGGGAAGAGACCCAGTACTTC. The chain carries TRBV11-2 and TRBJ2-5; 7 bases are shared with TRBD1. The CDR3 is 14 residues long. Per the germline V gene, CDR1 is SGHAT and CDR2 is FQNNGV.

The rearrangement uses TRBV10-3 and TRBJ2-3; no clear D. CDR1 and CDR2 from the germline V gene are ENHRY and SYGVKD. V was clipped by 2 bases and J by 11 bases, with 14 bases between them. There are 13 residues in the CDR3. The CDR3, as DNA: TGTGCCATCAGTGAGGAAGTGGGCGATGTGCAGTATTTT. This sequence encodes CAISEEVGDVQYF.

Comments on this clonotype: One end of the junction does not line up with germline, which may come from a read error. The chain uses TRBV11-2 and TRBJ2-1; 9 nucleotides agree with TRBD2. CDR1 is SGHAT, CDR2 FQNNGV, per germline. This CDR3 contains 15 residues. CDR3 nucleotides: TGTGCCAGCAGCTCGGGACTAGCCCAACACAATGAGCAGTTCTTT. Translated, it gives CASSSGLAQHNEQFF.

The sample holds one count of this clonotype. The conserved final phenylalanine or tryptophan is absent from the CDR3, which likely points to a read error. This chain links TRBV4-2 with TRBJ2-3; tentatively, D is TRBD2 (6 bases). This CDR3 has 14 residues. Germline CDR1 reads LGHNA; CDR2 reads YNFKEQ. V shed 3 bases and J shed 0 bases, with 7 bases lying between them. The CDR3 region has the DNA TGTGCCAGCAGCCAGGGGGGAAGCACAGATACGCAGTATTTG. Amino acids: CASSQGGSTDTQYL.

The gene calls are TRBV6-5 and TRBJ2-7; the D is unclear. Germline V gene sequence: CDR1 MNHEY, CDR2 SVGAGI. CDR3 length: 14 residues. Trimming left V 4 bases short and J 6 bases short, with 16 bases between. The CDR3 protein is CASSSPGRPGEQYF. CDR3 in DNA: TGTGCCAGCAGTTCGCCTGGCCGGCCGGGCGAGCAGTACTTC.

The rearrangement uses TRBV6-5 and TRBJ1-2; 8 bases agree with TRBD1. The germline V gene has CDR1 MNHEY and CDR2 SVGAGI. V trimming: 0 bases; J trimming: 8 bases; junction bases outside the gene matches: 5. CDR3 size: 14 residues. As DNA, the CDR3 is TGTGCCAGCAGTTACTCGGACAGGGATGGCGGCTACACCTTC. Its protein is CASSYSDRDGGYTF.

This clonotype came up a few times. The chain has TRBV6-5 and TRBJ1-2; D is unclear. The germline gives CDR1 MNHEY, CDR2 SVGAGI. This CDR3 contains 14 residues. The germline V and J ends were trimmed by 5 bases and 7 bases, with 17 bases remaining between them. CDR3 sequence (DNA): TGTGCCAGCAGTAGCCCTCGGTCGAGTTCTGGCTACACCTTC. It translates to CASSSPRSSSGYTF.

This clonotype occurred a few times. This chain uses TRBV4-1 with TRBJ2-7, with TRBD1 matching 7 bases. Losses at the gene ends were 3 bases for V and 7 bases for J; bases not matched to a gene: 9. The CDR3 contains 14 residues. Germline V gene lookup returns CDR1 MGHRA and CDR2 YSYEKL. The CDR3 nucleotides are TGCGCCAGCAGCCAGGCCGGGACAGATGGGGAGCAGTACTTC. This translates into CASSQAGTDGEQYF.

Remarks on this clonotype: The junction departs from germline at one end; a sequencing error may be responsible. The CDR3 loop reads CSVMTGVDTRELFF. CDR3 bases: TGCAGCGTTATGACAGGGGTAGACACCAGGGAGCTGTTTTTT. The J gene is TRBJ2-2, the V gene TRBV29-1, with 8 bases aligning to TRBD1. This CDR3 is built from 14 residues. Germline V lookup: CDR1 SQVTM, CDR2 ANQGSEA.

As regards this clonotype: The junction departs from germline at one end; a sequencing error may be responsible. CDR3: CASSLASGSYNEQFF. Written as DNA, the CDR3 is TGTGCCAGCAGCTTAGCTAGCGGGTCCTACAATGAACAGTTCTTC. The V gene is TRBV11-3, the J gene TRBJ2-1; 8 bases match TRBD2. The CDR3 totals 15 residues. Germline V gives CDR1 SGHNT, CDR2 YENEEA.

V gene TRBV14 combines with J gene TRBJ2-5, with D possibly being TRBD2 (5 bases). V lost 1 base, J lost 5 bases, and 5 bases lay in between. CDR3 length equals 12 residues. The germline V gene encodes CDR1 SGHDN and CDR2 FVKESK. The CDR3 DNA reads TGTGCCAGCAGCCAAGGAGGGGAGACCCAGTACTTC. It yields the protein CASSQGGETQYF.

This clonotype has a count of ten or more. V is TRBV11-1 and J is TRBJ2-1; TRBD2 might be the D (5 bases). Germline V gives CDR1 SGHAT, CDR2 FQDESV (reference sequence). V lost 2 bases and J 0 bases, leaving 11 bases between the germline ends. The CDR3 consists of 16 residues. The CDR3 nucleotides read TGTGCCAGCAGCTTAATACCGGGGAGCTCCTACAATGAGCAGTTCTTC. Residues: CASSLIPGSSYNEQFF.

The J gene is TRBJ1-1, the V gene TRBV12-3 or TRBV12-4, with D possibly being TRBD1 (5 bases). The V and J ends lost 5 bases and 1 base respectively, with 8 bases between them. The CDR3 runs to 13 residues. The CDR3 DNA sequence: TGTGCCAGCAGTGGGGCGGGGAACACTGAAGCTTTCTTT. Protein product: CASSGAGNTEAFF.

Turning to this clonotype: An end of the junction does not agree with germline; a read error may underlie this. The chain is built from TRBV6-1 and TRBJ1-5; 7 nucleotides match TRBD1. Germline V gene data show CDR1 as MNHNS and CDR2 as SASEGT. The CDR3 covers 17 residues. The CDR3 region is CARSDPGTVYSNQPQHF. The CDR3 bases are TGTGCCAGGAGTGATCCCGGGACAGTTTACAGCAATCAGCCCCAGCATTTT.

This clonotype was observed a few times. This chain uses TRBV12-5 with TRBJ2-1, with D possibly TRBD2 on 6 matching bases. The CDR3 runs 15 residues. Looked up from germline, CDR1 is LGHNT and CDR2 is FRNRAP. The germline V and J ends were trimmed by 3 bases and 5 bases, with 14 bases remaining between them. The CDR3 sequence is CASGFTPRRDNEQFF. CDR3 bases: TGTGCTAGTGGTTTTACACCGAGGAGGGACAATGAGCAGTTCTTC.

This clonotype was observed a handful of times. The rearrangement joins TRBV28 to TRBJ2-1; D may correspond to TRBD1 or TRBD2 (5 bases each). V gave up 6 bases and J gave up 5 bases, with 11 bases separating them. Germline loops: CDR1 MDHEN, CDR2 SYDVKM. The CDR3 totals 13 residues. The CDR3 nucleotides read TGTGCCAGCAGATCGGGACCCGACAATGAGCAGTTCTTC. Its protein is CASRSGPDNEQFF.

A few counts support this clonotype. One end of the junction is discordant with germline, which a read error may explain. V is TRBV6-1 and J is TRBJ1-1, with D perhaps matching TRBD1 (5 bases). The CDR3 consists of 15 residues. Per the germline V gene, CDR1 is MNHNS and CDR2 is SASEGT. This CDR3 reads CAGAYLSPMNIEAFF. For the CDR3, the DNA is TGTGCCGGGGCGTATCTATCACCCATGAACATTGAAGCTTTCTTC.

The chain is built from TRBV5-1 and TRBJ2-3, with D perhaps TRBD2 (5 bases). V was cut by 2 bases and J by 7 bases, with 11 bases left in between. CDR3 length equals 13 residues. Germline V gene lookup returns CDR1 SGHRS and CDR2 YFSETQ. Written as DNA, the CDR3 is TGCGCCAGCAGCTTAGCGGTTGGTCATACGCAGTATTTT. It encodes CASSLAVGHTQYF.

This clonotype was picked up a small number of times. The chain employs TRBV6-1 and TRBJ2-7; D gene uncertain. Germline CDR1 is MNHNS and CDR2 is SASEGT. The CDR3 totals 15 residues. V lost 2 bases to trimming and J lost 7 bases, with 18 bases between them. The CDR3 DNA follows: TGTGCCAGCAGTGAACCCCGAGAAAACCATAGGGAGCAGTACTTC. It encodes CASSEPRENHREQYF.

Only a few counts were recorded for this clonotype. V is TRBV12-3 or TRBV12-4 and J is TRBJ1-4; 10 nucleotides align to TRBD1. The CDR3 is 17 amino acids. Trimming removed 4 bases from V and 4 bases from J; junction bases left unmatched: 9. The CDR3 DNA reads TGTGCCAGCAGTTCCACGCTGGGGACAGGGGATAATGAAAAACTGTTTTTT. Translation: CASSSTLGTGDNEKLFF.